This T cell receptor beta chain was profiled in a study of T cells in Graves' hyperthyroidism and ophthalmopathy. There were TCR beta CDR3 regions amplified from RNA transcripts. First-round RT-PCR with HTBI primers amplified the TCR CDR3 region. TCRdb reprocessed the multiplex PCR reads via MiXCR and lists one record per CDR3 protein. In the table there are about 350,000 distinct CDR3 sequences, more than 11% of which are singletons. The germline V gene has CDR1 MNHEY and CDR2 SVGEGT. The CDR3 is 13 residues long. The trim removed 2 bases at V and 5 bases at J, leaving 3 bases unmatched. This sequence joins TRBV6-2 or TRBV6-3 and TRBJ2-7, with 7 positions matching TRBD2. The sample comprised blood. The TCR sequence derives from a woman aged 25 to 39 with Graves' hyperthyroidism. Here the CDR3 reads CASSYRLADEQYF. CDR3 nucleotides: TGTGCCAGCAGTTACCGACTAGCCGACGAGCAGTACTTC.